This T cell receptor (beta chain) comes out of a study of blood T cell repertoires in COVID-19. Study at large: PBMCs, B-cell-depleted T cells, or T cells provided the cDNA or gDNA that made up the material.

Original methodology: Reference gene primers were amplified, and this amplification served to estimate nucleated cell counts. TCRdb's table, derived via immunoSEQ multiplex PCR, lists solely in-frame clones and lacks some. V, J and clone size derive from that table, while D and trimming were established from the DNA sequence. The table has 200,000 to 300,000 clones, approximately 86% seen once; the top ten hold more than 4.5%. This clone has a single count. Trimming cost V 9 bases and J 7 bases, with 17 bases left between them. Looked up from germline, CDR1 is SGHRS and CDR2 is YFSETQ. This CDR3 is built from 13 residues. Seattle cases were enrolled at active infection and followed longitudinally.

The receptor comes from a woman aged 55-69 years with COVID-19, enrolled during active disease. The specimen sequenced was peripheral blood. The gene calls are TRBV5-1 and TRBJ1-5; D not resolved. DNA for the CDR3: TGCGCCACCCAGTGGGTAGCCGGGCAGCCCCAGCATTTT. It yields the protein CATQWVAGQPQHF.